The rows below give T cell receptor beta chains drawn from one sample of a study of OX40 agonist ivuxolimab in advanced cancers. TCRdb keeps only in-frame clones here, not all; method: immunoSEQ multiplex PCR. This table holds nearly 50,000 clones, 70% to 90% found once. The sample here was CD4+ or CD8+ T cells sorted from blood, taken in a trial of the OX40 agonist ivuxolimab. These receptors all come from an adult with an advanced solid tumor such as melanoma, head and neck, liver or kidney cancer. Both conserved end residues are part of each CDR3. Each record gives: D gene, J gene, V gene, clone size, CDR3 protein, CDR3 DNA. A D gene is named only where the DNA matches it firmly. The size of a clone is reported for some rows only, either as once, few or many, or as a class for expanded clones.

>TRBD2|TRBJ2-1|TRBV6-1|NA
CASRGGDSYNEQFF
TGTGCCAGCAGGGGGGGGGACTCCTACAATGAGCAGTTCTTC
>TRBD2|TRBJ2-3|TRBV7-9|NA
CAEEGLAGATDTQYF
TGTGCCGAAGAGGGACTAGCGGGGGCCACAGATACGCAGTATTTT
>NA|TRBJ2-5|TRBV13|once
CASSLRSSQETQYF
TGTGCCAGCAGCTTAAGGTCTAGCCAAGAGACCCAGTACTTC
>NA|TRBJ1-5|TRBV5-6|NA
CASSSEARSNQPQHF
TGTGCCAGCAGCTCAGAAGCACGGTCCAATCAGCCCCAGCATTTT
>NA|TRBJ1-2|TRBV9|few
CASSVAGTNYGYTF
TGTGCCAGCAGCGTAGCAGGGACTAACTATGGCTACACCTTC
>NA|TRBJ1-6|TRBV4-1|NA
CASSQGSLGDSPLHF
TGCGCCAGCAGCCAAGGGTCTTTAGGGGATTCACCCCTCCACTTT
>TRBD1|TRBJ2-1|TRBV6-4|once
CASSAWGQFNEQFF
TGTGCCAGCAGTGCTTGGGGACAGTTCAATGAGCAGTTCTTC
>TRBD1|TRBJ2-6|TRBV28|NA
CASSLWSGQGPGANVLTF
TGTGCCAGCAGTTTATGGTCCGGACAGGGACCCGGGGCCAACGTCCTGACTTTC
>TRBD2|TRBJ2-3|TRBV4-1|NA
CASSQGGFTGGSTDTQYF
TGCGCCAGCAGCCAAGGAGGATTCACGGGGGGATCCACAGATACGCAGTATTTT
>NA|TRBJ1-2|TRBV6-6|NA
CASRAGYGYTF
TGTGCCAGCAGGGCTGGCTATGGCTACACCTTC
>TRBD2|TRBJ2-5|TRBV5-4|NA
CASSLAGGQETQYF
TGTGCCAGCAGCTTAGCGGGGGGGCAAGAGACCCAGTACTTC
>TRBD2|TRBJ2-1|TRBV7-2|NA
CASIPSGGYNEQFF
TGTGCCAGCATCCCTAGCGGGGGATACAATGAGCAGTTCTTC
>NA|TRBJ2-3|TRBV4-1|NA
CASSRMGGADTQYF
TGCGCCAGCAGCCGCATGGGGGGCGCAGATACGCAGTATTTT
>NA|TRBJ1-6|TRBV10-2|NA
CATDIRSYNSPLHF
TGCGCCACCGACATACGCTCCTATAATTCACCCCTCCACTTT
>NA|TRBJ2-5|TRBV25-1|once
CASSEFGREGETQYF
TGTGCCAGCAGTGAATTTGGAAGGGAAGGAGAGACCCAGTACTTC
>NA|TRBJ2-7|TRBV14|once
CASSERTGADEQYF
TGTGCCAGCAGTGAACGGACGGGGGCGGACGAGCAGTACTTC
>TRBD1|TRBJ2-7|TRBV28|NA
CASARGPRSYEQYF
TGTGCCAGCGCCAGGGGGCCGCGCTCCTACGAGCAGTACTTC
>NA|TRBJ1-5|TRBV19|once
CASSTFSEQPQHF
TGTGCCAGTAGTACGTTCTCCGAGCAGCCCCAGCATTTT
>NA|TRBJ1-1|TRBV18|NA
CASFPFDRQANTEAFF
TGTGCCAGCTTCCCGTTTGACCGACAAGCGAACACTGAAGCTTTCTTT
>NA|TRBJ1-1|TRBV28|NA
CASSSDWGEAFF
TGTGCCAGCAGTTCAGACTGGGGAGAAGCTTTCTTT
>TRBD1|TRBJ2-7|TRBV11-2|NA
CASSFPGQGYEQYF
TGTGCCAGCAGCTTTCCGGGACAGGGCTACGAGCAGTACTTC
>NA|TRBJ1-5|TRBV27|NA
CASSSGADSNQPQHF
TGTGCCAGCAGTTCAGGGGCGGACAGCAATCAGCCCCAGCATTTT
>TRBD1|TRBJ1-2|TRBV28|few
CASSPDRGYGYTF
TGTGCCAGCAGCCCAGACAGGGGGTATGGCTACACCTTC
>NA|TRBJ2-7|TRBV19|NA
CASSTQRDNSYEQYF
TGTGCCAGTAGTACGCAAAGGGACAACTCCTACGAGCAGTACTTC
>NA|TRBJ2-3|TRBV7-8|NA
CASTTGQSTDTQYF
TGTGCCAGCACCACGGGACAAAGCACAGATACGCAGTATTTT